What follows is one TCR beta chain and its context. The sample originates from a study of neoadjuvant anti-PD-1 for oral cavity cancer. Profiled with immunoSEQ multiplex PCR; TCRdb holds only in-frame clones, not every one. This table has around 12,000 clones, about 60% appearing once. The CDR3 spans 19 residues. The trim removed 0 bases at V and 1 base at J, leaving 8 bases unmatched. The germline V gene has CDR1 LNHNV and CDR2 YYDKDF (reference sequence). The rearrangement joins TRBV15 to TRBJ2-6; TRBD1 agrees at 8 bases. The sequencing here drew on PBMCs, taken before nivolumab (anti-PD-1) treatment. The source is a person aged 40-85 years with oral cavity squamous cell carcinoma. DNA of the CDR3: TGTGCCACCAGCAGAGATTTGGACAGGGTGGCGTCTGGGGCCAACGTCCTGACTTTC. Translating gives CATSRDLDRVASGANVLTF.